This TCR beta chain was recovered during a study of Tregs in tolerant kidney transplant recipients. CDR3 size: 13 residues. Germline CDR1 and CDR2: MNHEY and SVGAGI. Trimming left V 5 bases short and J 4 bases short, with 11 bases between. Some clones are missing from TCRdb's copy, which holds only in-frame ones; the method was immunoSEQ multiplex PCR. The sample consists of approximately 75,000 clones, approximately 89% of them appearing once. The chain has TRBV6-5 and TRBJ2-5, with a tentative D call TRBD1 (5 bases). The sequencing used Tregs from blood, collected before the transplant. This sequence originates from a human donor who received a combined kidney and bone marrow transplant. For the CDR3, the DNA is TGTGCCAGCAGTGCAGGCAGGGCAGAGACCCAGTACTTC. Residues: CASSAGRAETQYF.